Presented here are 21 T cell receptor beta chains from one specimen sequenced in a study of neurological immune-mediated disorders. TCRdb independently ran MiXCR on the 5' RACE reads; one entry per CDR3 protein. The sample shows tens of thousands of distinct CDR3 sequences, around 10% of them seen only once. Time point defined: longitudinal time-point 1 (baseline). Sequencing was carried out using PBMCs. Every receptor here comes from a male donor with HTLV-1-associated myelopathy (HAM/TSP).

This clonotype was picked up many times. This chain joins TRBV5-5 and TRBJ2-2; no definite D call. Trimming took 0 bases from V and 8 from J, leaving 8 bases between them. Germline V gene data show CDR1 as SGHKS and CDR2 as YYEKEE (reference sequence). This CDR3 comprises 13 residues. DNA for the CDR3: TGTGCCAGCAGCTTGGCTTCCCAAGGGGAGCTGTTTTTT. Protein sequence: CASSLASQGELFF.

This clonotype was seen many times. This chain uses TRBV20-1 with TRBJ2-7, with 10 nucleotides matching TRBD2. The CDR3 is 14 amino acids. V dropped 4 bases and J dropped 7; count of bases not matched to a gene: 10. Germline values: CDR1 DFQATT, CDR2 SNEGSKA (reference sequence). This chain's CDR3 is CSAIDSGGIWEQYF. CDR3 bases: TGCAGTGCTATTGATAGCGGGGGGATTTGGGAGCAGTACTTC.

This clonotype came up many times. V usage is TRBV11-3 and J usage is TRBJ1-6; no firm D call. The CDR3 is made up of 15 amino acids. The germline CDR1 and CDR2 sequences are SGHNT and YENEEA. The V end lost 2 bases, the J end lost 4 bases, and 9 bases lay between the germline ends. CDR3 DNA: TGTGCCAGCAGCTTAATGGCAGTTTATAATTCACCCCTCCACTTT. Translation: CASSLMAVYNSPLHF.

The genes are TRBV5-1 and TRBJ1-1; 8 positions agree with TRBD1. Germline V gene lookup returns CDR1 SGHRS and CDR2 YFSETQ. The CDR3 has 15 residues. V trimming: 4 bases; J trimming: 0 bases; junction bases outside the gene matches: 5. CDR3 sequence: CASSGGTGVNTEAFF. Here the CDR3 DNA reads TGCGCCAGCAGCGGGGGGACAGGAGTGAACACTGAAGCTTTCTTT.

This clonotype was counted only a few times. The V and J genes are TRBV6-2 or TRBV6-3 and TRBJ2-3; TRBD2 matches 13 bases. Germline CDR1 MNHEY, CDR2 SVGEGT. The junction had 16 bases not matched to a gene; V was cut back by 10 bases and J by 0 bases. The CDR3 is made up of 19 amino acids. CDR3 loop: CATKARLGLAGDSTDTQYF. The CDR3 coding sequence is TGTGCCACCAAGGCCCGCCTAGGACTAGCGGGAGATAGCACAGATACGCAGTATTTT.

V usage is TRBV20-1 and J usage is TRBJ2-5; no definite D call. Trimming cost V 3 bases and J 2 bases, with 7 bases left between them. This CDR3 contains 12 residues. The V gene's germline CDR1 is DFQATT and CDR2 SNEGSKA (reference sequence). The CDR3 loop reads CSASGSQETQYF. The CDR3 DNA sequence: TGCAGTGCTAGCGGCAGTCAAGAGACCCAGTACTTC.

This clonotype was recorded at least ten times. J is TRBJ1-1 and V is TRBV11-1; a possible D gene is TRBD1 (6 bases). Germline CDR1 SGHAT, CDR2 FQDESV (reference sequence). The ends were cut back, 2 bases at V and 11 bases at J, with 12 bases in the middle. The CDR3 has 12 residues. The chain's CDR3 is CASSLPGHTAFF. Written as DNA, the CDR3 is TGTGCCAGCAGCTTACCGGGACATACGGCTTTCTTT.

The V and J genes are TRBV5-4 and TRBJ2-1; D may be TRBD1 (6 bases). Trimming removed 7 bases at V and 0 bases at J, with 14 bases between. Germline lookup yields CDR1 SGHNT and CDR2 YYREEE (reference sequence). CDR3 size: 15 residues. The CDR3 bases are TGTGCCAGCGCATCACAGGGAAGCTCCTACAATGAGCAGTTCTTC. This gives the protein CASASQGSSYNEQFF.

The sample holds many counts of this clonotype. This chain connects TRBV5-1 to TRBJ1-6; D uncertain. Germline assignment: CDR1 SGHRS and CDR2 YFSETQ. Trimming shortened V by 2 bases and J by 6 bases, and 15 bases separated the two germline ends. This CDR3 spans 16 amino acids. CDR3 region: CASSFNPAALNSPLHF. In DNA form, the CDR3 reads TGCGCCAGCAGCTTTAACCCGGCAGCCCTTAATTCACCCCTCCACTTT.

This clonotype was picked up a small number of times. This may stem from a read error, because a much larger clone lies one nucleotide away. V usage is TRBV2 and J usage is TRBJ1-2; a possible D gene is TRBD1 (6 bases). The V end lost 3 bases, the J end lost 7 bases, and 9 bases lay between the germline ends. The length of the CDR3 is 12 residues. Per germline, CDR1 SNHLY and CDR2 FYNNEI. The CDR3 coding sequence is TGTGCCAGCAGTGACAGGGGATGTGGCTACACCTTC. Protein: CASSDRGCGYTF. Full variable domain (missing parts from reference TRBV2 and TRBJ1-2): EPEVTQTPSHQVTQMGQEVILRCVPISNHLYFYWYRQILGQKVEFLVSFYNNEISEKSEIFDDQFSVERPDGSNFTLKIRSTKLEDSAMYFCASSDRGCGYTFGSGTRLTVV.

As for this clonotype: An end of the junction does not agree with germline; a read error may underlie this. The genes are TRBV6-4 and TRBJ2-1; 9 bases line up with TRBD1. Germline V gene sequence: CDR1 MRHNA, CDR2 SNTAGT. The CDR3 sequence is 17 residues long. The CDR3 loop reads CASSVIPVGQGNNDQFF. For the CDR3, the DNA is TGTGCCAGCAGTGTGATACCGGTGGGACAGGGTAACAATGATCAGTTCTTC.

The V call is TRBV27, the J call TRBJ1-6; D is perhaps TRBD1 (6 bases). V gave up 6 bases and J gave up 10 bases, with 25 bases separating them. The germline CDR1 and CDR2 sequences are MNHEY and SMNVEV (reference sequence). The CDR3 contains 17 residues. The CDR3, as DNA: TGTGCCAGCAGACCGATGACCGGGACAAGCGGTGTATCACCCCTCCACTTT. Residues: CASRPMTGTSGVSPLHF.

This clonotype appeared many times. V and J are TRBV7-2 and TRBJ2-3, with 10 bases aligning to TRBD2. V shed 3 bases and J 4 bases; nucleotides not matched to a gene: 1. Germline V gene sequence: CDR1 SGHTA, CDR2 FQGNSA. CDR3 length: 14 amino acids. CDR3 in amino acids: CASSFTSGADTQYF. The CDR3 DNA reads TGTGCCAGCAGCTTTACTAGCGGGGCAGATACGCAGTATTTT.

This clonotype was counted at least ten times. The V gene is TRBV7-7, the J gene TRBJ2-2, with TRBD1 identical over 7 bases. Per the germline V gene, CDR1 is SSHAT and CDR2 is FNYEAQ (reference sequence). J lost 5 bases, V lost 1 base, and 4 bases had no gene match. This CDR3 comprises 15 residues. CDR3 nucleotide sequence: TGTGCCAGCAGCTTAGGGAGACAGGGAACCGGGGAGCTGTTTTTT. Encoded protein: CASSLGRQGTGELFF. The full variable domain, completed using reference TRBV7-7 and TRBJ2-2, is GAGVSQSPRYKVTKRGQDVTLRCDPISSHATLYWYQQALGQGPEFLTYFNYEAQPDKSGLPSDRFSAERPEGSISTLTIQRTEQRDSAMYRCASSLGRQGTGELFFGEGSRLTVL.

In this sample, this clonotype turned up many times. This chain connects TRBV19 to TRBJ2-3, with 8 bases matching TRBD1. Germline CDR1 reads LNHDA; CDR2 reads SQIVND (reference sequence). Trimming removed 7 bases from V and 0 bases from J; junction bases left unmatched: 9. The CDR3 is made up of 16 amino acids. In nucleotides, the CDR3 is TGTGCCAGTACTCCGGCCAGGACAGGGAGCACAGATACGCAGTATTTT. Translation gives CASTPARTGSTDTQYF.

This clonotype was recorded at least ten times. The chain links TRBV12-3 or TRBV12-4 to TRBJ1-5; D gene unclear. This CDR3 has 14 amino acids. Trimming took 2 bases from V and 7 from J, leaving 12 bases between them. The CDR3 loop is CASSLTEGKQPQHF. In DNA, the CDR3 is TGTGCCAGCAGTTTAACGGAGGGAAAACAGCCCCAGCATTTT.

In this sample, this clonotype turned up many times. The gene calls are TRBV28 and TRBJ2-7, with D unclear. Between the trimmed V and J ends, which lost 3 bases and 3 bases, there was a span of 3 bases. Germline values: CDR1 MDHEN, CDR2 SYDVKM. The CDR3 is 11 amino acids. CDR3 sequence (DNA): TGTGCCAGCAGTTTTGGCTACGAGCAGTACTTC. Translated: CASSFGYEQYF.

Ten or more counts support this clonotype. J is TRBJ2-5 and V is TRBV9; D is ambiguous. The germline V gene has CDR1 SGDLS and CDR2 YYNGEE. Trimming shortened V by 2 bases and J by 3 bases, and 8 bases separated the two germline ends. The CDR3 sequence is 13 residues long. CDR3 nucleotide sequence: TGTGCCAGCAGCGTGAGAGATGAAGAGACCCAGTACTTC. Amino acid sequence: CASSVRDEETQYF.

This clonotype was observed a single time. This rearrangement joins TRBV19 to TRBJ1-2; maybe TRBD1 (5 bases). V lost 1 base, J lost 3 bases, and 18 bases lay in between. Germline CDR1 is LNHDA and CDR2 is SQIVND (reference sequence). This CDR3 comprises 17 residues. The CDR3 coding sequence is TGTGCCAGTAGTATAGTCGGCATGGCAGGGTACGACTATGGCTACACCTTC. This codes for CASSIVGMAGYDYGYTF. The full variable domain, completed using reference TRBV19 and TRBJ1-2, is DGGITQSPKYLFRKEGQNVTLSCEQNLNHDAMYWYRQDPGQGLRLIYYSQIVNDFQKGDIAEGYSVSREKKESFPLTVTSAQKNPTAFYLCASSIVGMAGYDYGYTFGSGTRLTVV.

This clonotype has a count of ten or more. The CDR3 sequence is CASSRDRDNEQFF. For the CDR3, the DNA is TGTGCCAGCAGCCGGGACCGGGACAATGAGCAGTTCTTC. The chain uses TRBV5-5 and TRBJ2-1, with D possibly called TRBD1 or TRBD2 (5 bases each). Germline lookup yields CDR1 SGHKS and CDR2 YYEKEE (reference sequence). Trimming stripped 4 bases from V and 5 bases from J, with 10 bases between. This CDR3 comprises 13 residues. The entire variable domain, with the rest obtained from reference TRBV5-5 and TRBJ2-1, is as follows: DAGVTQSPTHLIKTRGQQVTLRCSPISGHKSVSWYQQVLGQGPQFIFQYYEKEERGRGNFPDRFSARQFPNYSSELNVNALLLGDSALYLCASSRDRDNEQFFGPGTRLTVL.

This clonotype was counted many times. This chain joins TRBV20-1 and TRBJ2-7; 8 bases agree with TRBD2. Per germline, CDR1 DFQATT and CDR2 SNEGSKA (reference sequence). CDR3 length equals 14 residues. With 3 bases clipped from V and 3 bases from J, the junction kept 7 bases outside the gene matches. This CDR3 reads CSARGGAGGYEQYF. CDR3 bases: TGCAGTGCTAGGGGAGGGGCGGGGGGCTACGAGCAGTACTTC.